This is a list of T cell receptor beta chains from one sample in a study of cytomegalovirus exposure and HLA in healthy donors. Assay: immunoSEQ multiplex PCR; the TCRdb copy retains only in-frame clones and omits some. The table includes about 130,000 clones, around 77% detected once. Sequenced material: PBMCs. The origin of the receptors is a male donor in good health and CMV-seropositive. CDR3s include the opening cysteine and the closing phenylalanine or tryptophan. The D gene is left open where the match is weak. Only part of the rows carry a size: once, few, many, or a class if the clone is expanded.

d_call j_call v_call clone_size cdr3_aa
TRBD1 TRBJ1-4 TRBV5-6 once CASRMGQGLRREKLFF
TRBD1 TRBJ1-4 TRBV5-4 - CASSRRPGQINEKLFF
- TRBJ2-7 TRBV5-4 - CASSTVPSYEQYF
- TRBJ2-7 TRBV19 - CATTDSRNYEQYF
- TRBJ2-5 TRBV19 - CASSGGYETQYF
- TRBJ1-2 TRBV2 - CASSEGGGYGGYTF
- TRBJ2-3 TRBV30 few CAWSVSPVSTDTQYF
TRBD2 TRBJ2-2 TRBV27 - CASSPELAAKVTGELFF
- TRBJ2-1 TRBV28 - CASSSDSYNEQFF
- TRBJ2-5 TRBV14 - CASSGQFQETQYF
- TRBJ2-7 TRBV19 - CASSSARQGSYEQYF
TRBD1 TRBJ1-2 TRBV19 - CASRDPGQGTYGYTF
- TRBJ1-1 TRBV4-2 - CASSQEGGAGTEAFF
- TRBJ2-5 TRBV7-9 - CASSLARGETQYF
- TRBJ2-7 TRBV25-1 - CASSAPNGGHQYF
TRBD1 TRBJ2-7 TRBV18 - CASSPRDRVIYEQYF
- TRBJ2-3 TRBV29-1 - CSGVPGARTDTQYF
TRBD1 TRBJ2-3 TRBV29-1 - CSVGNSRDRNTDTQYF
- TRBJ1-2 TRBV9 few CASSPQTSGGYTF
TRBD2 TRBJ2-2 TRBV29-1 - CSVRLAGVTGELFF
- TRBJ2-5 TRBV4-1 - CASSLGVVETQYF
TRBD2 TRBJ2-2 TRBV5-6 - CASSLAGLAGGRGTGELFF
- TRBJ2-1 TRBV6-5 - CASSYSAGTWDEQFF
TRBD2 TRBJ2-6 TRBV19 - CASSAILGLAGAGANVLTF
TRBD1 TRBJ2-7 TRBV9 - CASSGGGLVGQGAGEQYF
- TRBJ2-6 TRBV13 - CASSPRSGANVLTF
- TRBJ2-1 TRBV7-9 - CSSSFLDRSHNEQFF
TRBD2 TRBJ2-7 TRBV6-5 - CASSPGTRSYEQYF
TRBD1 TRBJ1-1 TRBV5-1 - CASSGGQGGFTEAFF
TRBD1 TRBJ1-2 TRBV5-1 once CASSSTGGSYGYTF
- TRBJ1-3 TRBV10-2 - CASRGTGSSGNTIYF
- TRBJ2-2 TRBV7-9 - CASRPPHGGTSNTGELFF
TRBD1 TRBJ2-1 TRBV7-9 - CASSLGQGVPWFEQFF
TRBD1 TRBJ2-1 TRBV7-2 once CASSGQGASTFSYNEQFF
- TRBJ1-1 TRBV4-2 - CASSQEQAMNTEAFF
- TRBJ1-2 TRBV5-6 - CASSLGRGPYGYTF